This T cell receptor (beta chain) was obtained from a study of blood T cell repertoires in COVID-19. The CDR3 is made up of 18 amino acids. Germline values: CDR1 KGHDR, CDR2 SFDVKD. V dropped 0 bases and J dropped 5 bases, with 18 bases sitting between them. Sequencing used immunoSEQ multiplex PCR; TCRdb keeps in-frame clones, though not all of them. The sample gives approximately 220,000 clones, 89% of which show up once; 3.5% to 4% is in the top ten. The TCR sequence derives from a young woman with acute COVID-19. The gene calls are TRBV24-1 and TRBJ1-4; D might be TRBD1 (5 bases). The specimen sequenced was PBMCs or T cells enriched from blood (not recorded which). The CDR3 reads CATSDLGAHGPVNEKLFF. Written as DNA, the CDR3 is TGTGCCACCAGTGATTTGGGGGCCCACGGGCCAGTGAATGAAAAACTGTTTTTT.